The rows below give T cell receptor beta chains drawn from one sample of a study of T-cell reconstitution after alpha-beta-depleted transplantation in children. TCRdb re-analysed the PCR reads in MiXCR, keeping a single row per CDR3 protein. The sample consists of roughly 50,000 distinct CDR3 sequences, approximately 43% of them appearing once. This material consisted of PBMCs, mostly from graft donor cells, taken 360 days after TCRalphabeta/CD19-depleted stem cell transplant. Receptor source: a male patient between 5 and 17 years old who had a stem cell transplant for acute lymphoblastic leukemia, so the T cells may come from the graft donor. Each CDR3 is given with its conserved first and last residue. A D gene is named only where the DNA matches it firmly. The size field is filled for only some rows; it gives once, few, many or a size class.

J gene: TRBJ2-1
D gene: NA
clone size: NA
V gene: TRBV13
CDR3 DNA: TGTGCCAGCAGCTCTACTTGGGAGCAGTTCTTC
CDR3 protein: CASSSTWEQFF

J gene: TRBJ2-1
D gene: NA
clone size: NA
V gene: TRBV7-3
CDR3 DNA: TGTGCCAGCAGCTTAACTGGCGAGCCTGAGCAGTTCTTC
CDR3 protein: CASSLTGEPEQFF

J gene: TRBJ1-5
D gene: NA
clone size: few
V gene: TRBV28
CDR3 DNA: TGTGCCAGCAGCCTGCCCGGGCCCCAGCATTTT
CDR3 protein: CASSLPGPQHF

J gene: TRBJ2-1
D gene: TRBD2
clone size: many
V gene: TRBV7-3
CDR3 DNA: TGTGCCAGCAGCCTAAACCCCCCGGGACTAGCGGGAGGCTCCTACAATGAGCAGTTCTTC
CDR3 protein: CASSLNPPGLAGGSYNEQFF

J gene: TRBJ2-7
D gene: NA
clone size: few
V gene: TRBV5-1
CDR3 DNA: TGCGCCAGCAGCTTGGAGGGTGCGGGGGAGCAGTACTTC
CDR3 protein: CASSLEGAGEQYF

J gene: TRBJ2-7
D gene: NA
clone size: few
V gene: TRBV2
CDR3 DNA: TGTGCCAGCAGTGGCAGCAAAGCCTACGAGCAGTACTTC
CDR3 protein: CASSGSKAYEQYF

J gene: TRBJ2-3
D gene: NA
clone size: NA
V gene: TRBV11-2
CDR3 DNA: TGTGCCAGCAGCCGGGACTGGGATACGCAGTATTTT
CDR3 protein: CASSRDWDTQYF

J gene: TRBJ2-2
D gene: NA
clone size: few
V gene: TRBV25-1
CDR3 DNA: TGTGCCAGCAGTGTGAATATCGGGGAGCTGTTTTTT
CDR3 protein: CASSVNIGELFF

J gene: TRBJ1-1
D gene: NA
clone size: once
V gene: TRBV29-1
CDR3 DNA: TGCAGCGTTCGACGACTTTACGGCCCTGAAGCTTTCTTT
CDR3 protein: CSVRRLYGPEAFF

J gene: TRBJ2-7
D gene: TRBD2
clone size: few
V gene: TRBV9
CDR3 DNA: TGTGCCAGCAGCGTAGTCGGGGGGTACGAGCAGTACTTC
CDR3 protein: CASSVVGGYEQYF

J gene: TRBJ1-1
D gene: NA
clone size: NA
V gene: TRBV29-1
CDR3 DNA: TGCAGCACTCAAGGGGGAGAGGCTGAAGCTTTCTTT
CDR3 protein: CSTQGGEAEAFF

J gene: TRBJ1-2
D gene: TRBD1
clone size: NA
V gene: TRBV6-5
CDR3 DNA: TGTGCCAGTCGGACAGGGAACTATGGCTACACCTTC
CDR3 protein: CASRTGNYGYTF

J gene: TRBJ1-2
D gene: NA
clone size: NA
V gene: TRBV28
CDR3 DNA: TGTGCCAGCAGTAGAAGGGGACTTCTTAATGGCTACACCTTC
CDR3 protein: CASSRRGLLNGYTF

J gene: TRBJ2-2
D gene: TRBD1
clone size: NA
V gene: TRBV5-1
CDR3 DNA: TGCGCCAGCAGCTTCGGGGACAGGGGCACCGGGGAGCTGTTTTTT
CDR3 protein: CASSFGDRGTGELFF

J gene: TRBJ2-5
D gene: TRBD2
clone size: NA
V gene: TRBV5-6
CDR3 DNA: TGTGCCAGCAGCTTGGATAGCGGGGAACTCCAAGAGACCCAGTACTTC
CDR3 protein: CASSLDSGELQETQYF

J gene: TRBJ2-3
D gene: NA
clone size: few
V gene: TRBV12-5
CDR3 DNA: TGTGCTAGTGGTGACTCGAACACAGATACGCAGTATTTT
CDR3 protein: CASGDSNTDTQYF

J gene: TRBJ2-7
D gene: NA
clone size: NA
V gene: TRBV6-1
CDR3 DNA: TGTGCCAGCACCTTTGATGGGATTAGCCACGAGCAGTACTTC
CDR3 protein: CASTFDGISHEQYF

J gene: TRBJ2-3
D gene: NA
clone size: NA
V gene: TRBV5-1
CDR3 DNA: TGCGCCAGCAGCTTGGCGGCAGGCTCCAACACAGATACGCAGTATTTT
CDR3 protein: CASSLAAGSNTDTQYF

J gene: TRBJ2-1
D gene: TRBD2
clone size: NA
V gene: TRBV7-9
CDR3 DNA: TGTGCCAGCAGAGGCGGGAGTTATGGCAATGAGCAGTTCTTC
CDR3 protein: CASRGGSYGNEQFF

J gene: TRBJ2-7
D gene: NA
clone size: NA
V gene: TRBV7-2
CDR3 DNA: TGTGCCAGCAGCTCCGACAGGCGAAACTCCTACGAGCAGTACTTC
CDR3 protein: CASSSDRRNSYEQYF

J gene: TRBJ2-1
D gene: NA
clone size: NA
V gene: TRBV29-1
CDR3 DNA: TGCAGCGTTTGTACTAGCACTGGCTCCTACAATGAGCAGTTCTTC
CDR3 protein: CSVCTSTGSYNEQFF

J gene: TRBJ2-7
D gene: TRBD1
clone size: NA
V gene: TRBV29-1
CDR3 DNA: TGCAGCGTTGAAGGCCCGGGACAGTCCTACGAGCAGTACTTC
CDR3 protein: CSVEGPGQSYEQYF

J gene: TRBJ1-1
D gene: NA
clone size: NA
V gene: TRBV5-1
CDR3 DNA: TGCGCCAGCAGCCCTAGGGGCCGGACCTTGAACACTGAAGCTTTCTTT
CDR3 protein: CASSPRGRTLNTEAFF

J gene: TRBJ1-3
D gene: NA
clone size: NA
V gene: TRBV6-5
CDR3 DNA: TGTGCCAGCAGTTTGGACGGATCTGGAAACACCATATATTTT
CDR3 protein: CASSLDGSGNTIYF

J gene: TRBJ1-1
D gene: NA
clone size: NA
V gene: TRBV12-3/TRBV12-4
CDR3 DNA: TGTGCCAGCAGTTTCGGACTGAACACTGAAGCTTTCTTT
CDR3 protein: CASSFGLNTEAFF

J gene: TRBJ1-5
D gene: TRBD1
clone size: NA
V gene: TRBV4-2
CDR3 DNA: TGTGCCAGCAGCCCTCTTCAGGGGGCCGATAGCAATCAGCCCCAGCATTTT
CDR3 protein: CASSPLQGADSNQPQHF

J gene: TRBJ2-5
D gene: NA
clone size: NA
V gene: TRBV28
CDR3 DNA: TGTGCCAGCAGTTCCGTTTGGGGAGGCCAAGAGACCCAGTACTTC
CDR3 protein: CASSSVWGGQETQYF

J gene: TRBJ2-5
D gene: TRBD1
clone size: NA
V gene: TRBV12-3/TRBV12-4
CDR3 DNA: TGTGCCAGCAGCCCCGACAGGGGGGAGACCCAGTACTTC
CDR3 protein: CASSPDRGETQYF

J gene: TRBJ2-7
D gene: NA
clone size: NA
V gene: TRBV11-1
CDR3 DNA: TGTGCCAGCAGCTCGATAGCGAACTCCTACGAGCAGTACTTC
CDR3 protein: CASSSIANSYEQYF

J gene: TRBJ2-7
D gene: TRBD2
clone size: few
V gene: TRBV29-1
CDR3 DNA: TGCAGCGTTGAATTTGAGCGGGGGGGCCTCTACGAGCAGTACTTC
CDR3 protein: CSVEFERGGLYEQYF

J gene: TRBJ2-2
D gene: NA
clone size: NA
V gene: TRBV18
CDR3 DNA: TGTGCCAGCTCACCACGTCTGGCGAACACCGGGGAGCTGTTTTTT
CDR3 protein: CASSPRLANTGELFF

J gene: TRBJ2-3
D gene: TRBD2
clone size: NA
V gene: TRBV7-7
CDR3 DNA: TGTGCCAGCAGTACTGTAGCGGGGGCCCCAGATACGCAGTATTTT
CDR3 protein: CASSTVAGAPDTQYF

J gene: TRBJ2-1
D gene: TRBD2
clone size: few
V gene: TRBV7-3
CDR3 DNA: TGTGCCAGCAGCTTAGGCGGGGGGTACGATGAGCAGTTCTTC
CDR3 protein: CASSLGGGYDEQFF

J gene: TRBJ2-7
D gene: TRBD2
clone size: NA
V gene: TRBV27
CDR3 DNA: TGTGCCAGCACCATAGAGGGGACTAGGGTACACGAGCAGTACTTC
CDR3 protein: CASTIEGTRVHEQYF

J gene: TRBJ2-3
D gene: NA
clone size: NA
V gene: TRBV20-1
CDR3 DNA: TGCAGTGCTAGAGAGACAGCTATGAGCACAGATACGCAGTATTTT
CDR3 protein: CSARETAMSTDTQYF

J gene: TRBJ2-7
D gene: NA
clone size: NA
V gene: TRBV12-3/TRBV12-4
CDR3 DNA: TGTGCCAGCAGTCCCCAGGGCTTGCTGGGCGAGCAGTACTTC
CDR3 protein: CASSPQGLLGEQYF

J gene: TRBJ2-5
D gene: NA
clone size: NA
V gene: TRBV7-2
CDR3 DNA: TGTGCCAGCAGCTTAGGGGCCCAACAAGAGACCCAGTACTTC
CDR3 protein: CASSLGAQQETQYF

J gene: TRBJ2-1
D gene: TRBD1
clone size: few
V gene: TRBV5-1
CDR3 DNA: TGCGCCAGCAGCCCGGGACAGTTGAGGAATGAGCAGTTCTTC
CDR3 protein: CASSPGQLRNEQFF

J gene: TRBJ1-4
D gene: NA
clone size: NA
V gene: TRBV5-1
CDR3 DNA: TGCGCCAGCAGCTTTGGGTCACTAAATGAAAAACTGTTTTTT
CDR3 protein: CASSFGSLNEKLFF

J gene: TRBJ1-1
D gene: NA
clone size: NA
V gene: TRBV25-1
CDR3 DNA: TGTGCCAGCAGTGAATCCTGGGAATGGACTGAAGCTTTCTTT
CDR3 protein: CASSESWEWTEAFF

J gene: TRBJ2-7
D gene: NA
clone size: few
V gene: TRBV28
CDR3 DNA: TGTGCCAGCAGTTTGATGGGAGGTTGGCAGTACTTC
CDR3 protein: CASSLMGGWQYF

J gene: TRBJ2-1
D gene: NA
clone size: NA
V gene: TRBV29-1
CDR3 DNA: TGCAGCGCCCTAGGGACACTATACTACAATGAGCAGTTCTTC
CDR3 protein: CSALGTLYYNEQFF

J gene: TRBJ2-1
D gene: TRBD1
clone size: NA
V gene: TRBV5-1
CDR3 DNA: TGCGCCAGCAGCTTGGGGGGACAGGTACCCTACAATGAGCAGTTCTTC
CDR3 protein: CASSLGGQVPYNEQFF

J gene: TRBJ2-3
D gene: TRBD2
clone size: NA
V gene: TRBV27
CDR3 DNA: TGTGCCAGCAGTTCTTTTGGGACTAGCGGGGCCCCCACAGATACGCAGTATTTT
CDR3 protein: CASSSFGTSGAPTDTQYF

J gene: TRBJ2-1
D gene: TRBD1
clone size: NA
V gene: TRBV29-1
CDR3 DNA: TGCAGCTATTTGGGACAGGGGAGCTCCTACAATGAGCAGTTCTTC
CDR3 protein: CSYLGQGSSYNEQFF

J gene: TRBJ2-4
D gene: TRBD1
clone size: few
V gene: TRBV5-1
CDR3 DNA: TGCGCCAGCAGCTACGACAGGGGGCAAACGTACTTC
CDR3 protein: CASSYDRGQTYF

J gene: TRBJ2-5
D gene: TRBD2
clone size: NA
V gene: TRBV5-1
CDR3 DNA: TGCGCCAGCAGGGCGGGAGATAGACAGTATGACGAGACCCAGTACTTC
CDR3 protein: CASRAGDRQYDETQYF

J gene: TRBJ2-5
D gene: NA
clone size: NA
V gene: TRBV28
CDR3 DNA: TGTGCCAGCACCAGACGGATGCTCCAAGAGACCCAGTACTTC
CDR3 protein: CASTRRMLQETQYF

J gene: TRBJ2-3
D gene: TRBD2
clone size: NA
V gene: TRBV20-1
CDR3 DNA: TGCAGTGCTAAGGAGGGGTGGACTAGCGGGAGGATTGGCACAGATACGCAGTATTTT
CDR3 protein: CSAKEGWTSGRIGTDTQYF

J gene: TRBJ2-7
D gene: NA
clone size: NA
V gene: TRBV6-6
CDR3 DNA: TGTGCCAGCAGTTATGGGAGGGAGCAGTACTTC
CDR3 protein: CASSYGREQYF

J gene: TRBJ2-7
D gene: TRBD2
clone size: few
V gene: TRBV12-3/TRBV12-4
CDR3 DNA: TGTGCCAGCAGTCCCCTACTAGCGGGACACAACGAGCAGTACTTC
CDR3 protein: CASSPLLAGHNEQYF

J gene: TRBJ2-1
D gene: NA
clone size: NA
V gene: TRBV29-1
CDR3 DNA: TGCAGCGTTAAGCGTACAAACAATGAGCAGTTCTTC
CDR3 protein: CSVKRTNNEQFF

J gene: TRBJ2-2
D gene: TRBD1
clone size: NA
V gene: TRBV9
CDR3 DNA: TGTGCCAGCAGCGTCCAAACAGGGGGAGACACCGGGGAGCTGTTTTTT
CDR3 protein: CASSVQTGGDTGELFF

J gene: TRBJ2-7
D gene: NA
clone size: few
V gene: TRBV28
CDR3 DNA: TGTGCCAGCAGTTTTGTAGGGGCTGGGACCTACGAGCAGTACTTC
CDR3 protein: CASSFVGAGTYEQYF

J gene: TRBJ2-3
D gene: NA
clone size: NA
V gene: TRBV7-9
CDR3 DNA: TGTGCCAGCAGCTTAGTGTTACCGGCGGGAGATACGCAGTATTTT
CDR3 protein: CASSLVLPAGDTQYF

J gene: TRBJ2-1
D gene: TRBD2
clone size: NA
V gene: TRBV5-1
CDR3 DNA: TGCGCCAGCAGCCCGGAAGGACTAGCGGTCTCCTACAATGAGCAGTTCTTC
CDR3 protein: CASSPEGLAVSYNEQFF

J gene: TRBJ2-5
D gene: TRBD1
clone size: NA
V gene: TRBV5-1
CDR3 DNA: TGCGCCAGCAGCAAGACACAGGGGGAAGAGACCCAGTACTTC
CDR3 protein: CASSKTQGEETQYF

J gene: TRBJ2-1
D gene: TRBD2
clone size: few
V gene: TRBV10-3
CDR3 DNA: TGTGCCATCAGTGGGGTAGCGGGAGGGAACAATGAGCAGTTCTTC
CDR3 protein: CAISGVAGGNNEQFF

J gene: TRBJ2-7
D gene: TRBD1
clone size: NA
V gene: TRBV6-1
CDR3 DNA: TGTGCCAGCAGCCTCACTCCTCCGGGACAGCCAGTCCACGAGCAGTACTTC
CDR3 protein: CASSLTPPGQPVHEQYF

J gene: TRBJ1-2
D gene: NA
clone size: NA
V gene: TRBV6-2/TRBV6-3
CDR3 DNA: TGTGCCAGCAGCCGGACAGAACGCTATGGCTACACCTTC
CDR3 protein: CASSRTERYGYTF